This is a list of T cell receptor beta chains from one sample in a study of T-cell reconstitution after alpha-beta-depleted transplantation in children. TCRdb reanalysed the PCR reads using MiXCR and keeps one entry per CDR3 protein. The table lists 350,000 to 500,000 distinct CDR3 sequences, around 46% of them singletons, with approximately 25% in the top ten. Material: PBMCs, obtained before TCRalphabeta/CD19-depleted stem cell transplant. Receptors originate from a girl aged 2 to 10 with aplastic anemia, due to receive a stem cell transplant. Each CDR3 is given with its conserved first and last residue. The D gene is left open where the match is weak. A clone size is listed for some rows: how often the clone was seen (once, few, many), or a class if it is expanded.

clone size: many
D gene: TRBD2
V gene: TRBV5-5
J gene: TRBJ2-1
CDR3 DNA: TGTGCCAGCAGCTTCCAGCGGGAGCGGAATGAGCAGTTCTTC
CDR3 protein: CASSFQRERNEQFF

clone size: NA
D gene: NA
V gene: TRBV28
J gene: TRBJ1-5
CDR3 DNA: TGTGCCAGCAGTTTAGCCAGGAGGGGCACATTAGTTCAGCCCCAGCATTTT
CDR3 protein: CASSLARRGTLVQPQHF

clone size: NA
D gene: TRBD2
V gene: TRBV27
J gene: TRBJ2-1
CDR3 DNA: TGTGCCAGCAGTTCCCGACTAGCTCTTGAGCAGTTCTTC
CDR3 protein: CASSSRLALEQFF

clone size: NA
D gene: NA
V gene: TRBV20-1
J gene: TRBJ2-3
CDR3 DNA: TGCAGTGCTCCTGTGGGGGGCACAGATACGCAGTATTTT
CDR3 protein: CSAPVGGTDTQYF

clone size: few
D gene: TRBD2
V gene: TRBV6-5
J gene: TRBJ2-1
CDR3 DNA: TGTGCCAGCAGTTACTCCGCCCCGGGACTAGCGGTCCCCTACAATGAGCAGTTCTTC
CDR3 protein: CASSYSAPGLAVPYNEQFF

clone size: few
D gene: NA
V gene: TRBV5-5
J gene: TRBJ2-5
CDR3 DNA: TGTGCCAGCAGCCAAGTCCCGTGGGGGCTGGAGACCCAGTACTTC
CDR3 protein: CASSQVPWGLETQYF

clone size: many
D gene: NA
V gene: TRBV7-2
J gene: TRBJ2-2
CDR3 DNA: TGTGCCAGCAGCCTAGCCGTCCATTACAACACCGGGGAGCTGTTTTTT
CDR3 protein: CASSLAVHYNTGELFF

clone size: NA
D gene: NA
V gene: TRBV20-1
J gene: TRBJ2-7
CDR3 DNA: TGCAGTGCCGGGACAAGCGGCGGGTACGAGCAGTACTTC
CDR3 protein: CSAGTSGGYEQYF

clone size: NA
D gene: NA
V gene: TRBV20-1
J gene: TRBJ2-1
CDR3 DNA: TGCAGTGCAACGCGGGACAGCGAGTACAATGAGCAGTTCTTC
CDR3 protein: CSATRDSEYNEQFF

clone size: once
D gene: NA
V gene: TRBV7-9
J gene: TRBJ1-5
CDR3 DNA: TGTGCCAGCAGCTTAGCCGGGGGGGGTAGCAATCAGCCCCAGCATTTT
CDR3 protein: CASSLAGGGSNQPQHF

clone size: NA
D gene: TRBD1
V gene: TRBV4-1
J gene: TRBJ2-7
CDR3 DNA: TGCGCCAGCAGCCAAGATGGGGACAGACTCTACGAGCAGTACTTC
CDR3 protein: CASSQDGDRLYEQYF

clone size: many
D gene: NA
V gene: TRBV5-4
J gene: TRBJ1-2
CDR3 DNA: TGTGCCAGCAGCTTGGATACCCTCTGGGTGCTTAATGGCTACACCTTC
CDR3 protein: CASSLDTLWVLNGYTF

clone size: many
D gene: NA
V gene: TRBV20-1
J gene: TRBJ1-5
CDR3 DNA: TGCAGTGCTGAGGACAGTAGCAATCAGCCCCAGCATTTT
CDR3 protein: CSAEDSSNQPQHF

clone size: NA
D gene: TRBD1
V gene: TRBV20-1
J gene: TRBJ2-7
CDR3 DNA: TGCAGTGCTAGCCTAACCGGGACAGGGGGCTACGAGCAGTACTTC
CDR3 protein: CSASLTGTGGYEQYF

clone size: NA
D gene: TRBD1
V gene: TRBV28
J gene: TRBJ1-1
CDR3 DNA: TGTGCCAGCAGAACCACAGGGGTGGGAGTGGGAGTCCCTGAAGCTTTCTTT
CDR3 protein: CASRTTGVGVGVPEAFF

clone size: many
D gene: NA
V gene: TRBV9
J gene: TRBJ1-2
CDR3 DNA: TGTGCCAGCAGCCTGGGGGGAGAAACTAAGGTTGACTATGGCTACACCTTC
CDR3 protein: CASSLGGETKVDYGYTF

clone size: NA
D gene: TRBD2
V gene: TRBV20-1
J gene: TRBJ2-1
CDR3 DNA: TGCAGTGCTAGGACTGAGCGGGAGGGATACAATGAGCAGTTCTTC
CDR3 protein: CSARTEREGYNEQFF

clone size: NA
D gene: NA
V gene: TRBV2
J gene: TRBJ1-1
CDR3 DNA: TGTGCCAGCAGTGAACCCGGGTCTGAAGCTTTCTTT
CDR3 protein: CASSEPGSEAFF

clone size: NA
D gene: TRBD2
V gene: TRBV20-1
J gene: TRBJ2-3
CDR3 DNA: TGCAGTGCCCGCCGAGCCAGCGGGAGGACAGATACGCAGTATTTT
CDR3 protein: CSARRASGRTDTQYF

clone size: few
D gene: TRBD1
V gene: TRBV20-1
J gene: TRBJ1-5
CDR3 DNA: TGCAGTGCTTGGGGGGGAAGACAGGGGGCTAATCAGCCCCAGCATTTT
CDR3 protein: CSAWGGRQGANQPQHF

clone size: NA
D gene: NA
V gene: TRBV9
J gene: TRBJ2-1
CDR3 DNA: TGTGCCAGCAGCGTAGGGTCAAGAGGTGGGTTCTTC
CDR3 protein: CASSVGSRGGFF

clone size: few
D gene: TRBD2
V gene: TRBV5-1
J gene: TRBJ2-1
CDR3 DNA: TGCGCCAGCAGCCTCAGAGCGGGAGGCTCCTACAATGAGCAGTTCTTC
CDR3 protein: CASSLRAGGSYNEQFF

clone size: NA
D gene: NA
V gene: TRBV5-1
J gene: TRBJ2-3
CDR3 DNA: TGCGCCAGCAGCATCGCTACGGATACGCAGTATTTT
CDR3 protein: CASSIATDTQYF

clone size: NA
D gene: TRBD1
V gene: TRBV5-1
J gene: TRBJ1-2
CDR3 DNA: TGCGCCAGCAGCTTGGCCCTCGGGACAGGCTATGGCTACACCTTC
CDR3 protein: CASSLALGTGYGYTF

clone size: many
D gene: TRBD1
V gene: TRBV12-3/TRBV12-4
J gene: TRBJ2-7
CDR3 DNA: TGTGCCAGCAGCCCCGGGACAGGGGGTCCCTACGAGCAGTACTTC
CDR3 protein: CASSPGTGGPYEQYF